This entry lists 26 T cell receptor beta chains sequenced from one sample in a study of cytomegalovirus exposure and HLA in healthy donors. The PCR employed 60 Vbeta primers together with 13 Jbeta primers. Some clones are missing from TCRdb's copy, which holds only in-frame ones; the method was immunoSEQ multiplex PCR. The sample includes about 110,000 clones, about three quarters of them seen just once. Sequencing input: PBMCs. The source is an older woman in good health and CMV-seropositive.

This clone was recorded once. The chain carries TRBV2 and TRBJ2-7; 7 positions match TRBD2. The J segment lost 6 bases and the V segment lost 6 bases, leaving 11 bases of the junction unmatched. The germline gives CDR1 SNHLY, CDR2 FYNNEI. There are 14 residues in the CDR3. CDR3 region: CASRVLAAAPEQYF. The CDR3 DNA reads as TGTGCCAGCAGGGTCCTAGCGGCCGCGCCCGAGCAGTACTTC.

J is TRBJ2-2 and V is TRBV7-3, with no clear D. CDR3 length equals 15 residues. The ends were cut back, 5 bases at V and 9 bases at J, with 19 bases in the middle. Germline V gene sequence: CDR1 SGHTA, CDR2 FQGTGA. This CDR3 is CASSLDPSFSRELFF. The DNA for the CDR3 is TGTGCCAGCAGCCTCGACCCTAGTTTTTCCCGGGAGCTGTTTTTT. Full variable domain (rest looked up from reference TRBV7-3 and TRBJ2-2): GAGVSQTPSNKVTEKGKYVELRCDPISGHTALYWYRQSLGQGPEFLIYFQGTGAADDSGLPNDRFFAVRPEGSVSTLKIQRTERGDSAVYLCASSLDPSFSRELFFGEGSRLTVL.

V and J are TRBV6-1 and TRBJ2-1; TRBD2 agrees at 11 bases. Germline V gives CDR1 MNHNS, CDR2 SASEGT. With 4 bases clipped from V and 0 bases from J, the junction kept 2 bases outside the gene matches. This CDR3 spans 16 amino acids. For the CDR3, the DNA is TGTGCCAGCAGTGGACTAGCGGGGTTCTCCTACAATGAGCAGTTCTTC. It translates to CASSGLAGFSYNEQFF.

The chain combines TRBV19 with TRBJ1-5, with D perhaps TRBD1 (6 bases). V was pared by 7 bases and J by 7 bases, with 20 bases between. Germline CDR1 is LNHDA and CDR2 is SQIVND (reference sequence). This CDR3 is 15 amino acids long. In DNA form, the CDR3 reads TGTGCCAGTATCCAAAAAGGACAGTCGACGCAGCCCCAGCATTTT. Residues: CASIQKGQSTQPQHF.

The gene calls are TRBV11-2 and TRBJ2-5, with D possibly TRBD1 on 6 matching bases. V lost 5 bases, J lost 2 bases, and 12 bases lay in between. This CDR3 comprises 14 residues. Germline V lookup: CDR1 SGHAT, CDR2 FQNNGV. CDR3: CASSPPGTQETQYF. The CDR3 bases are TGTGCCAGCAGCCCTCCGGGGACACAAGAGACCCAGTACTTC. Complete variable domain (other parts from reference TRBV11-2 and TRBJ2-5): EAGVAQSPRYKIIEKRQSVAFWCNPISGHATLYWYQQILGQGPKLLIQFQNNGVVDDSQLPKDRFSAERLKGVDSTLKIQPAKLEDSAVYLCASSPPGTQETQYFGPGTRLLVL.

This chain's CDR3 is CASSQTGGNGYEQYF. For the CDR3, the DNA is TGTGCCAGCAGCCAGACGGGCGGGAACGGATACGAGCAGTACTTC. The rearrangement joins TRBV4-2 to TRBJ2-7; weak D call: TRBD2 (6 bases). This CDR3 has 15 residues. Germline V lookup: CDR1 LGHNA, CDR2 YNFKEQ. V dropped 3 bases and J dropped 4 bases, with 16 bases sitting between them.

The chain couples TRBV18 to TRBJ2-1; D is possibly TRBD1 (5 bases). The CDR3 spans 14 residues. V lost 4 bases, J lost 6 bases, and 13 bases lay in between. Germline lookup yields CDR1 KGHSH and CDR2 LQKENI. The CDR3 sequence: CASSRVTASNEQFF. The CDR3 coding sequence is TGTGCCAGCTCACGGGTGACAGCGTCCAATGAGCAGTTCTTC.

This rearrangement joins TRBV11-1 to TRBJ1-1; 10 nucleotides align to TRBD1. The CDR3 has 15 residues. V lost 5 bases and J lost 5; bases outside the gene matches: 8. CDR1 and CDR2 (germline): SGHAT, FQDESV (reference sequence). This CDR3 is CASSPLGTGATEAFF. The CDR3, as DNA: TGTGCCAGCAGCCCCCTAGGGACAGGGGCTACTGAAGCTTTCTTT.

In this sample, this clone turned up a few times. This chain connects TRBV4-1 to TRBJ2-5, with D possibly TRBD2 on 6 matching bases. The CDR3 extends over 13 amino acids. Looked up from germline, CDR1 is MGHRA and CDR2 is YSYEKL. V shed 4 bases and J shed 3 bases, with 9 bases lying between them. The CDR3 here is CASSREREETQYF. Written as DNA, the CDR3 is TGCGCCAGCAGCCGTGAGCGGGAAGAGACCCAGTACTTC.

This sequence joins TRBV30 and TRBJ2-5; 7 nucleotides match TRBD1. The J call may be faulty, since TRBJ2-7 better matches the DNA end. The CDR3 spans 13 residues. Germline assignment: CDR1 GTSNPN and CDR2 SVGIG (reference sequence). The CDR3 sequence is CAWRATGTYEQYF. The CDR3 nucleotides read TGTGCCTGGAGGGCGACAGGGACCTACGAGCAGTACTTC.

The chain recombines TRBV11-2 with TRBJ1-4; no clear D. Trimming stripped 1 base from V and 7 bases from J, with 4 bases between. CDR3 length: 12 amino acids. Germline V CDR1 and CDR2: SGHAT, FQNNGV. This chain's CDR3 is CASSLVAEKLFF. The DNA of the CDR3 is TGTGCCAGCAGCTTAGTGGCTGAAAAACTGTTTTTT.

The chain couples TRBV2 to TRBJ2-1; D unclear. The V gene's germline CDR1 is SNHLY and CDR2 FYNNEI. The CDR3 is made up of 17 amino acids. Trimming removed 3 bases at V and 5 bases at J, with 20 bases between. The CDR3 protein is CASSEYGLKIDDNEQFF. The CDR3 DNA sequence: TGTGCCAGCAGTGAGTATGGGCTAAAGATTGATGACAATGAGCAGTTCTTC.

This clone came up a few times. J is TRBJ2-3 and V is TRBV19, with D possibly being TRBD2 (5 bases). The V end lost 8 bases, the J end lost 4 bases, and 13 bases lay between the germline ends. Germline V gene data show CDR1 as LNHDA and CDR2 as SQIVND (reference sequence). The CDR3 length is 13 residues. The DNA of the CDR3 is TGTGCCAGTGGGAGACCCAGTTCAGATACGCAGTATTTT. Translating it yields CASGRPSSDTQYF.

The rearrangement links TRBV19 to TRBJ2-7; 7 positions match TRBD2. V was clipped by 4 bases and J by 6 bases; unmatched bases: 12. The CDR3 covers 15 residues. Germline CDR1 LNHDA, CDR2 SQIVND (reference sequence). CDR3 nucleotide sequence: TGTGCCAGTAGTAGTCTAGCGGAAACCTTCCGCGAGCAGTACTTC. Translation gives CASSSLAETFREQYF.

The chain employs TRBV29-1 and TRBJ2-2; D unresolved. The germline V gene has CDR1 SQVTM and CDR2 ANQGSEA. V was clipped by 5 bases and J by 0 bases, with 7 bases between them. The CDR3 is 13 amino acids. The CDR3 sequence: CSVKQSNTGELFF. The DNA for the CDR3 is TGCAGCGTTAAACAGTCGAACACCGGGGAGCTGTTTTTT.

This clone was counted once. The V call is TRBV18, the J call TRBJ1-1, with 11 bases matching TRBD1. V lost 6 bases and J lost 6; bases outside the gene matches: 6. Germline-derived CDR1 and CDR2 are KGHSH and LQKENI. The CDR3 has 14 residues. As DNA, the CDR3 is TGTGCCAGCTCCGGGGACAGGGGGAAGTCTGAAGCTTTCTTT. It yields the protein CASSGDRGKSEAFF.

This clone was counted once. The V and J genes are TRBV28 and TRBJ2-3; 8 nucleotides line up with TRBD2. The CDR3 is 15 residues long. Germline CDR1 MDHEN, CDR2 SYDVKM. The V and J ends lost 6 bases and 10 bases, in that order; junction bases with no gene match: 15. The CDR3 loop is CASSSGGGGWLAQYF. CDR3 sequence (DNA): TGTGCCAGCAGCTCCGGGGGGGGAGGGTGGTTAGCGCAGTATTTT. Variable domain in full (rest from reference TRBV28 and TRBJ2-3): DVKVTQSSRYLVKRTGEKVFLECVQDMDHENMFWYRQDPGLGLRLIYFSYDVKMKEKGDIPEGYSVSREKKERFSLILESASTNQTSMYLCASSSGGGGWLAQYFGPGTRLTVL.

This chain uses TRBV6-5 with TRBJ2-1; tentatively, D is TRBD1 (5 bases). CDR1 and CDR2 (germline): MNHEY, SVGAGI. This CDR3 contains 13 residues. Trimming left V 5 bases short and J 11 bases short, with 16 bases between. The CDR3 sequence: CASSTLDSEKQFF. CDR3 nucleotides: TGTGCCAGCAGTACCTTAGACAGCGAAAAGCAGTTCTTC.

This chain uses TRBV5-1 with TRBJ1-1; the D is unclear. The CDR3 covers 13 residues. Germline V gene sequence: CDR1 SGHRS, CDR2 YFSETQ. V was trimmed by 5 bases and J by 1 base, leaving 9 bases between them. CDR3 region: CASRTTWNTEAFF. The CDR3 DNA sequence: TGCGCCAGCAGAACGACATGGAACACTGAAGCTTTCTTT.

Written as DNA, the CDR3 is TGTGCCAGCAGTTACTCGGGGAACGCGGGTAGAGAGACCCAGTACTTC. Translated: CASSYSGNAGRETQYF. V usage is TRBV6-5 and J usage is TRBJ2-5, with D perhaps matching TRBD2 (5 bases). Germline CDR1 reads MNHEY; CDR2 reads SVGAGI. The CDR3 runs to 16 residues. V lost 0 bases and J 4 bases, leaving 15 bases between the germline ends.

This sequence joins TRBV9 and TRBJ1-4; 9 bases match TRBD1. Germline V lookup: CDR1 SGDLS, CDR2 YYNGEE. V was pared by 3 bases and J by 4 bases, with 1 base of the junction left unmatched. The CDR3 runs to 14 residues. CDR3 nucleotides: TGTGCCAGCAGCGCGGGACAGGGTAATGAAAAACTGTTTTTT. It specifies CASSAGQGNEKLFF.

V usage is TRBV7-2 and J usage is TRBJ2-5, with no clear D. This CDR3 comprises 13 residues. Germline V lookup: CDR1 SGHTA, CDR2 FQGNSA. V shed 1 base and J shed 6 bases, with 9 bases lying between them. The CDR3 coding sequence is TGTGCCAGCAGCTTAGGGCTCGTGAAGACCCAGTACTTC. Its protein product is CASSLGLVKTQYF.

The chain has TRBV5-6 and TRBJ1-1; 8 bases align to TRBD1. The CDR3 covers 16 residues. Looked up from germline, CDR1 is SGHDT and CDR2 is YYEEEE. With 1 base clipped from V and 5 bases from J, the junction kept 10 bases outside the gene matches. The CDR3 sequence is CASSLYGGQGATEAFF. DNA for the CDR3: TGTGCCAGCAGCTTGTACGGCGGGCAGGGGGCAACTGAAGCTTTCTTT.

This clone was seen a few times. This chain joins TRBV6-6 and TRBJ2-2; the match to TRBD2 covers 9 bases. V lost 4 bases and J lost 6; bases outside the gene matches: 3. CDR1 and CDR2 (germline): MNHNY, SVGAGI (reference sequence). CDR3 size: 14 residues. Written as DNA, the CDR3 is TGTGCCAGCAGTTTTAGCGGGAGATCCGGGGAGCTGTTTTTT. Translated, it gives CASSFSGRSGELFF.

This chain connects TRBV4-1 to TRBJ2-3; 12 nucleotides line up with TRBD2. In germline, CDR1 is MGHRA, CDR2 YSYEKL. This CDR3 is 17 amino acids long. The ends lost 2 bases at V and 4 bases at J; junction bases unmatched: 7. CDR3 residues: CASSQFQRLAGADTQYF. The CDR3 DNA is TGCGCCAGCAGCCAATTTCAGAGACTAGCGGGAGCAGATACGCAGTATTTT.

This clone has a count of ten or more. V usage is TRBV5-4 and J usage is TRBJ1-3; D is possibly TRBD1 (5 bases). Deletions cut 4 bases from V and 4 bases from J, with 15 bases between. Per the germline V gene, CDR1 is SGHNT and CDR2 is YYREEE (reference sequence). The CDR3 sequence is 15 residues long. The CDR3 region has the DNA TGTGCCAGCAGCCCGGGACGGGAGCTCGGAAACACCATATATTTT. This translates into CASSPGRELGNTIYF.